These 14 T cell receptor beta chains were all obtained from the same sample, sequenced in a study of siplizumab effects on memory and regulatory T cells. The assay was immunoSEQ multiplex PCR, and TCRdb's table has in-frame clones only and misses some. The profile shows tens of thousands of clones, about 92% of them singletons. Sequenced: CD8+ T cells sorted from blood. The receptors come from a human donor in good health.

On this clone: An end of the junction differs from the germline gene, which may be a read error. V gene TRBV7-9 combines with J gene TRBJ2-7; 9 bases fit TRBD2. Per the germline V gene, CDR1 is SEHNR and CDR2 is FQNEAQ (reference sequence). The CDR3 sequence is 13 residues long. The CDR3, as DNA: TGTGCCAGCAGCCTAGCGGGACACTACGAGCAGTACTTC. It specifies CASSLAGHYEQYF.

This sequence joins TRBV4-1 and TRBJ1-1; no clear D gene. Germline CDR1 reads MGHRA; CDR2 reads YSYEKL. V was trimmed by 4 bases and J by 6 bases, leaving 12 bases between them. CDR3 length equals 13 residues. The CDR3 bases are TGCGCCAGCAGCCTCGAAGGGCCGGCTGAAGCTTTCTTT. Its protein product is CASSLEGPAEAFF.

The chain employs TRBV15 and TRBJ2-5; 8 bases are shared with TRBD2. CDR1 is LNHNV and CDR2 is YYDKDF in the germline V gene (reference sequence). Germline trimming cut 3 bases from V and 2 bases from J; bases unmatched to any gene: 11. The CDR3 contains 17 residues. CDR3 bases: TGTGCCACCAGCAGGGGCCTGGATAGCGGGGAACAAGAGACCCAGTACTTC. Residues: CATSRGLDSGEQETQYF.

The chain links TRBV6-6 to TRBJ1-3, with 7 positions matching TRBD1. CDR1 is MNHNY and CDR2 is SVGAGI in the germline V gene (reference sequence). The V gene end was trimmed by 4 bases and the J gene end by 4 bases; junction bases not matched to a gene: 10. The CDR3 is 16 residues long. The DNA for the CDR3 is TGTGCCAGCAGTTTGGCCAGGGGGAGCCTCGGAAACACCATATATTTT. It codes for CASSLARGSLGNTIYF.

The chain has TRBV4-3 and TRBJ1-3, with no clear D. Looked up from germline, CDR1 is LGHNA and CDR2 is YSLEER. The CDR3 runs to 15 residues. V shed 6 bases and J shed 0 bases, with 12 bases lying between them. The CDR3 region is CASRSEASSGNTIYF. The CDR3, as DNA: TGCGCCAGCAGAAGCGAAGCTAGCTCTGGAAACACCATATATTTT.

This rearrangement joins TRBV27 to TRBJ2-3; D may be TRBD1 or TRBD2 (5 bases each). Trimming removed 6 bases at V and 6 bases at J, with 22 bases between. CDR3 length equals 16 residues. The germline V gene has CDR1 MNHEY and CDR2 SMNVEV (reference sequence). The CDR3 reads CASSPGLGTMEDTQYF. The CDR3 region has the DNA TGTGCCAGCAGCCCCGGCCTGGGGACCATGGAGGATACGCAGTATTTT.

The chain is built from TRBV11-1 and TRBJ2-1; TRBD2 matches 9 bases. The J segment lost 1 base and the V segment lost 5 bases, leaving 6 bases of the junction unmatched. CDR1 and CDR2 (germline): SGHAT, FQDESV (reference sequence). There are 16 residues in the CDR3. The CDR3, as DNA: TGTGCCAGCAGCGGAATTAGCGGGAGTTCCTACAATGAGCAGTTCTTC. Protein sequence: CASSGISGSSYNEQFF. Full variable domain (outside the CDR3, taken from reference TRBV11-1 and TRBJ2-1): EAEVAQSPRYKITEKSQAVAFWCDPISGHATLYWYRQILGQGPELLVQFQDESVVDDSQLPKDRFSAERLKGVDSTLKIQPAELGDSAMYLCASSGISGSSYNEQFFGPGTRLTVL.

The chain is built from TRBV11-2 and TRBJ2-3; D is unresolved. This CDR3 contains 15 residues. Germline V lookup: CDR1 SGHAT, CDR2 FQNNGV. V lost 0 bases and J lost 4, with 11 bases in between. The CDR3 DNA sequence: TGTGCCAGCAGCTTAGATTATTCCGGGTCAGATACGCAGTATTTT. This encodes CASSLDYSGSDTQYF.

The genes are TRBV2 and TRBJ1-1; TRBD1 agrees at 8 bases. The germline V gene has CDR1 SNHLY and CDR2 FYNNEI. The CDR3 sequence is 11 residues long. Losses at the gene ends were 6 bases for V and 6 bases for J; bases not matched to a gene: 0. Here the CDR3 reads CASRTGAEAFF. The CDR3 DNA follows: TGTGCCAGCAGGACAGGGGCTGAAGCTTTCTTT.

The V and J genes are TRBV29-1 and TRBJ1-2; D may be TRBD1 (6 bases). The V end was cut by 7 bases, the J end by 5 bases, with 17 bases between. Germline V lookup: CDR1 SQVTM, CDR2 ANQGSEA. This CDR3 contains 13 residues. As DNA, the CDR3 is TGCAGCGACCGCCGGCCAGGGGAGTATGGCTACACCTTC. Translated, it gives CSDRRPGEYGYTF. The entire variable domain, with the rest obtained from reference TRBV29-1 and TRBJ1-2, is as follows: SAVISQKPSRDICQRGTSLTIQCQVDSQVTMMFWYRQQPGQSLTLIATANQGSEATYESGFVIDKFPISRPNLTFSTLTVSNMSPEDSSIYLCSDRRPGEYGYTFGSGTRLTVV.

This sequence joins TRBV27 and TRBJ2-6; perhaps TRBD1 as D (5 bases). The CDR3 spans 16 residues. Trimming removed 5 bases from V and 1 base from J, with 12 bases in between. From germline, CDR1 is MNHEY and CDR2 SMNVEV (reference sequence). The CDR3 DNA reads TGTGCCAGCAGTGGCCAGACAGTTTCTGGGGCCAACGTCCTGACTTTC. Translating gives CASSGQTVSGANVLTF.

This chain links TRBV2 with TRBJ1-2; 7 nucleotides agree with TRBD1. This CDR3 has 14 amino acids. With V trimmed by 4 bases and J by 3 bases, 5 bases remained unmatched. CDR1 is SNHLY, CDR2 FYNNEI, per germline. The CDR3 DNA reads TGTGCCAGCAGTGCCCGGACAGGAGACTATGGCTACACCTTC. This gives the protein CASSARTGDYGYTF.

V is TRBV5-6 and J is TRBJ2-1; unclear D gene. With 7 bases removed from V and 0 bases from J, the gap between germline ends came to 8 bases. In germline, CDR1 is SGHDT, CDR2 YYEEEE. The CDR3 spans 13 residues. CDR3 loop: CASYQSSYNEQFF. CDR3 in DNA: TGTGCCAGCTATCAGAGCTCCTACAATGAGCAGTTCTTC.

This clone has just one count. The genes are TRBV7-8 and TRBJ2-6, with 10 bases aligning to TRBD1. V dropped 5 bases and J dropped 4; count of bases not matched to a gene: 5. This CDR3 has 16 residues. CDR1 SGHVS and CDR2 FQNEAQ come from the germline V gene. The CDR3 region has the DNA TGTGCCAGCAGCCCCGGGACAGGGGCCGGGGCCAACGTCCTGACTTTC. This encodes CASSPGTGAGANVLTF.